The text below deals with one TCR beta chain. The CDR3 is cut off 3 residues early in the read; its end comes from the germline J gene. This entry is derived from a study of T cells in women clearing cervical HPV infection. Germline assignment: CDR1 SGHRS and CDR2 YFSETQ. The CDR3 is 15 residues long. Unmatched junction bases numbered 7, after V lost 4 bases and J lost 2 bases. TCRdb's copy holds only in-frame clones and misses some; the assay was immunoSEQ multiplex PCR. The repertoire shows over 20,000 clones; the top ten hold more than 8.5%. This sequence originates from a woman between 18 and 70 years old with a cervical HPV16 infection that either progressed to CIN3+ or cleared (not recorded which). The chain joins TRBV5-1 to TRBJ2-3; 7 bases are a match to TRBD1. Sequencing was carried out using blood buffy coat. The chain's CDR3 is CASSARTGDTDTQYF. The sequenced CDR3 bases are TGCGCCAGCAGCGCCCGGACAGGAGACACAGATACG.